This TCR beta chain comes out of a study of blood T cell repertoires in COVID-19 (dated by TCRdb to between 2020 and 2021). With respect to the entire study: Samples covering the acute and convalescent phases of COVID-19 were provided by collaborators in the United States, Italy and Spain. The prospective study material was composed of cDNA or gDNA derived from T cells, B-cell-depleted T cells, or PBMCs. The repertoires were released in a freely available public database meant as a resource for research on the immune response to SARS-CoV-2. Sample metadata almost always included a de-identified subject ID, COVID-19 status, age in years and sex. Deeply sampled blood TCRbeta repertoires from subjects exposed to, actively infected with, or recovered from COVID-19 were included in the dataset. The samples were drawn from the first 160 participants of the ongoing ImmuneRACE study and from roughly 1,300 subjects provided by 6 global collaborators. Where available, HLA class I and class II types were taken from metadata supplied by the sample provider and were not determined by assay-based typing. The full study reports these points: The quantity of clinical and demographic metadata differed by source and by participant and was supplied without curation.

Participants in the prospective study were enrolled through a virtual design, were aged about 18 to 90 years, and lived in fewer than 30 United States geographic areas. To assign participants to cohorts, the prospective study relied on clinical history that participants themselves reported in a screening survey and a study questionnaire. ImmuneRACE Cohort 3 recovered participants were defined by two consecutive negative NP/OP PCR tests, healthcare professional clearance, or symptom resolution. In the prospective study, mobile phlebotomists collected whole blood, serum and a nasopharyngeal or oropharyngeal swab from each participant. Prospective study participants could optionally give additional blood draws and questionnaires over an approximately 2-month period. Prospective study blood samples were shipped either frozen or at room temperature before DNA extraction. The immunoSEQ Assay, a bias-controlled multiplex PCR, was used to amplify TCRbeta CDR3 regions from genomic DNA. On the authors' methods: The number of nucleated cells in each sample was estimated from the amplification of reference gene primers within the assay. To quantify the absolute abundance of each unique TCRbeta CDR3 rearrangement, sequence reads were collapsed and filtered. For each sample, productive Simpson clonality was calculated as the square root of Simpson's diversity index over productive rearrangements. As stored in TCRdb, this immuneACCESS dataset retains in-frame rearrangements with V and J assigned. A fraction of the clones does not appear; measured against another copy, unresolved V genes explain less than half of the discrepancy, and the remainder lacks a known reason. V, J and clone size derive from that table, while D and trimming were established from the DNA sequence. Across this sample there are about 180,000 clones, with 70% to 80% seen only once. The ten top clones hold roughly 17% of the sample.

Comment on this clone: Its antigen is not yet known. Base quality data are lacking; no much larger clone is found one base away.

Per the germline V gene, SGHTS is the CDR1 and YDEGEE is the CDR2. At the junction V is shortened by 5 bases and J by 5 bases, with 13 bases in between. Taken from cysteine to phenylalanine, the CDR3 has 13 residues. Of all the DNA, just the CDR3 is kept, 39 bases in frame from base 1. The rearrangement joined TRBV5-8 to TRBJ2-5; a tentative D match to TRBD1 spans 5 bases. Source material: PBMCs or T cells enriched from blood (not recorded which). The sequence came from a woman between 50 and 59 years old who had recovered from COVID-19. DNA sequence: TGTGCCAGCAGGAACAGGATTAGGGAGACCCAGTACTTC. It translates to CASRNRIRETQYF. Joined to the reference TRBV5-8 and TRBJ2-5 proteins, this CDR3 gives the full variable domain: EAGVTQSPTHLIKTRGQQATLRCSPISGHTSVYWYQQALGLGLQFLLWYDEGEERNRGNFPPRFSGRQFPNYSSELNVNALELEDSALYLCASRNRIRETQYFGPGTRLLVL.